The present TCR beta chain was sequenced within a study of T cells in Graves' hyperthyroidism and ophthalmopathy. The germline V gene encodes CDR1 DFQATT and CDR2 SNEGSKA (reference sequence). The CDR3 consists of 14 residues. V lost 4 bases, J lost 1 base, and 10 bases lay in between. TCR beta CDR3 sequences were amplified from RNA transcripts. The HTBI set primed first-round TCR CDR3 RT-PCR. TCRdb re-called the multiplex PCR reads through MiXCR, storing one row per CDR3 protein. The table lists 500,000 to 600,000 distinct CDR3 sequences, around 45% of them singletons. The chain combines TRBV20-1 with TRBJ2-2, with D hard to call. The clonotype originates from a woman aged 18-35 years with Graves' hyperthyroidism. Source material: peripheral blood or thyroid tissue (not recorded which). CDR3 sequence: CSATQRWNTGELFF. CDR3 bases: TGCAGTGCTACACAACGTTGGAACACCGGGGAGCTGTTTTTT.